The entry below describes one TCR beta chain. Its antigen is currently unknown. Sequencing used immunoSEQ multiplex PCR; TCRdb keeps in-frame clones, though not all of them. The table shows about 42,000 clones, with 82% occurring only once. Sampling times: baseline, cycle 4 day 1, cycle 7 day 1. These data come from a study of OX40 agonist ivuxolimab in advanced cancers. Study in general: Having had anti-PD-1, anti-PD-L1 or anti-CTLA-4 therapy before was allowed, and roughly 40% had some. Three individuals attained partial responses, comprising one hepatocellular carcinoma case and two cutaneous melanoma cases.

This CDR3 contains 18 residues. Trimming removed 0 bases from V and 0 bases from J, with 19 bases in between. The germline CDR1 and CDR2 sequences are SGDLS and YYNGEE. Study-level points and caveats: Among the lowest peripheral clonal expansion occurred in 0.1-3.0 mg/kg partial responders.

The gene calls are TRBV9 and TRBJ2-7; D might be TRBD2 (6 bases). The sequence was obtained from an adult with an advanced solid tumor such as melanoma, head and neck, liver or kidney cancer. Here the sequenced sample was CD4+ or CD8+ T cells sorted from blood, taken in a trial of the OX40 agonist ivuxolimab. CDR3 loop: CASSVGDRRGANSYEQYF. CDR3 nucleotides: TGTGCCAGCAGCGTAGGAGACCGGCGGGGTGCTAACTCCTACGAGCAGTACTTC.